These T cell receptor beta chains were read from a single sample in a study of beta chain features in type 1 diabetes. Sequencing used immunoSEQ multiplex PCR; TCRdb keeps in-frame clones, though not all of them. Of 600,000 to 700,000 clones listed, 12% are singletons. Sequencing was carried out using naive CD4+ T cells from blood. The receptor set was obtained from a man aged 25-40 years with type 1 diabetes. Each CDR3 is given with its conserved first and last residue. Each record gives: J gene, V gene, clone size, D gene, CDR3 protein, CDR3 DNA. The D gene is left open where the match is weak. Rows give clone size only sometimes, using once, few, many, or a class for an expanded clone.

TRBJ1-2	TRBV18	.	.	CASSPRDTPQYGYTF	TGTGCCAGCTCACCTAGGGACACACCGCAGTATGGCTACACCTTC
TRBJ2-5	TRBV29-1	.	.	CSVLREYEQETQYF	TGCAGCGTTCTTAGGGAATACGAACAAGAGACCCAGTACTTC
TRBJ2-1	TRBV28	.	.	CASSSTGGPRDEQFF	TGTGCCAGCAGTAGTACCGGGGGGCCAAGGGATGAGCAGTTCTTC
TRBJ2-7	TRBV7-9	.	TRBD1	CASSVGGASRYEQYF	TGTGCCAGCAGCGTAGGGGGCGCCTCAAGGTACGAGCAGTACTTC
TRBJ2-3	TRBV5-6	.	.	CASSYRARATDTQYF	TGTGCCAGCAGCTATAGGGCCCGGGCCACAGATACGCAGTATTTT
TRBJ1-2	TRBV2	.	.	CASRQTGANYGYTF	TGTGCCAGCAGACAGACTGGGGCTAACTATGGCTACACCTTC
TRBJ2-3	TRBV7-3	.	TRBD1	CASSIQQGIGTDTQYF	TGTGCCAGCAGTATTCAACAGGGGATCGGCACAGATACGCAGTATTTT
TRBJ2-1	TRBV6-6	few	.	CASSYPLGNEQFF	TGTGCCAGCAGTTACCCGTTGGGGAATGAGCAGTTCTTC
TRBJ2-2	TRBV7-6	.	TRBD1	CASSSYRGTGELFF	TGTGCCAGCAGCTCATACAGGGGAACCGGGGAGCTGTTTTTT
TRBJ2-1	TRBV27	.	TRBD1	CATSTGTGIGEQFF	TGTGCCACCTCTACCGGGACAGGGATCGGTGAGCAGTTCTTC
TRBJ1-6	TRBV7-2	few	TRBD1	CASSTRDSPIGPLHF	TGTGCCAGCAGCACCCGGGACAGCCCCATCGGACCCCTCCACTTT
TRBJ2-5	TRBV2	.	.	CASSPRAWNEEAQYF	TGTGCCAGTTCCCCGAGGGCGTGGAACGAAGAGGCCCAGTACTTC
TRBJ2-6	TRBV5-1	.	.	CASSLSIAGANVLTF	TGCGCCAGCAGCTTGTCGATTGCTGGGGCCAACGTCCTGACTTTC
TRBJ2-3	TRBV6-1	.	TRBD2	CASRRTSGFDTQYF	TGTGCCAGCAGGAGGACTAGCGGTTTCGATACGCAGTATTTT
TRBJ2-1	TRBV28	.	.	CASKRGDYNEQFF	TGTGCCAGCAAAAGGGGAGACTACAATGAGCAGTTCTTC
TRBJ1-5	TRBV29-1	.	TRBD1	CSVLGQADQPQHF	TGCAGCGTCCTCGGACAGGCTGATCAGCCCCAGCATTTT
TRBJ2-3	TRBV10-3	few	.	CAISVGQSDTQYF	TGTGCCATCAGTGTCGGACAGTCCGATACGCAGTATTTT
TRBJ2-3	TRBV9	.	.	CASSPPHNPDTQYF	TGTGCCAGCAGCCCACCCCACAATCCAGATACGCAGTATTTT
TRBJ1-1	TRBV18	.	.	CASSPSLDSGAEAFF	TGTGCCAGCTCACCAAGCCTAGACAGTGGAGCTGAAGCTTTCTTT
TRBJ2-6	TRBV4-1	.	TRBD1	CASSRGQASGANVLTF	TGCGCCAGCAGCCGGGGACAGGCCTCTGGGGCCAACGTCCTGACTTTC
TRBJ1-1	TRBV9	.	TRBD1	CASSTRTGGSTEAFF	TGTGCCAGCAGCACTCGGACAGGAGGGAGCACTGAAGCTTTCTTT
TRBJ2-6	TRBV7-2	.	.	CASSSQANVLTF	TGTGCCAGCAGCTCCCAGGCCAACGTCCTGACTTTC
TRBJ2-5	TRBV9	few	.	CASSVGASRETQYF	TGTGCCAGCAGCGTAGGGGCTAGTCGGGAGACCCAGTACTTC
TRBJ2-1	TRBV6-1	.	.	CASGSGYTNEQFF	TGTGCCAGCGGATCGGGATATACCAATGAGCAGTTCTTC
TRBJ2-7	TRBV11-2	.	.	CASSLAGINEQYF	TGTGCCAGCAGCTTAGCCGGGATCAACGAGCAGTACTTC
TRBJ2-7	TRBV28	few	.	CASHGTFSSYEQYF	TGTGCCAGCCATGGGACATTCAGCTCCTACGAGCAGTACTTC
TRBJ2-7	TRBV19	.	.	CASSSDPSESYEQYF	TGTGCCAGTAGTAGTGATCCCTCAGAGTCCTACGAGCAGTACTTC
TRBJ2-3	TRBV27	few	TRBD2	CASSSIGTSGVTDTQYF	TGTGCCAGCAGTTCTATCGGGACTAGCGGGGTGACAGATACGCAGTATTTT
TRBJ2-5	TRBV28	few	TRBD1	CASSFGQEETQYF	TGTGCCAGCAGTTTTGGACAGGAGGAGACCCAGTACTTC
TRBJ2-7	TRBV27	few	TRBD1	CASSWRQGTTGEQYF	TGTGCCAGCAGTTGGAGACAGGGCACTACGGGGGAGCAGTACTTC
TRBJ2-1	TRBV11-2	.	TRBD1	CASSLIGLATGGGEQFF	TGTGCCAGCAGCTTAATAGGGTTGGCGACAGGGGGCGGTGAGCAGTTCTTC
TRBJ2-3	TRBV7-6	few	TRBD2	CASSRLERGVNTDTQYF	TGTGCCAGCAGCCGCCTGGAGCGGGGGGTGAACACAGATACGCAGTATTTT
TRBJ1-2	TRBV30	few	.	CAWSRKGQGSEYYGYTF	TGTGCCTGGAGTCGGAAGGGCCAAGGTTCCGAATACTATGGCTACACCTTC
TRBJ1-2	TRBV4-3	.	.	CASSQGVGRDISGGYTF	TGCGCCAGCAGCCAAGGGGTGGGCAGGGACATATCGGGCGGCTACACCTTC
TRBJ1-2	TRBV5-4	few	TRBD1	CASSAATGFGYTF	TGTGCCAGCAGCGCCGCGACAGGGTTCGGCTACACCTTC
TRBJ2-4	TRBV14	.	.	CASSLPGSGTKNIQYF	TGTGCCAGCAGCCTCCCGGGTTCGGGGACCAAAAACATTCAGTACTTC
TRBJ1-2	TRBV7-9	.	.	CASSTDRSYGYTF	TGTGCCAGCAGCACGGACAGATCCTATGGCTACACCTTC
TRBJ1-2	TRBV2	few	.	CASSLEGLFGYGYTF	TGTGCCAGCAGTTTGGAAGGACTTTTTGGTTATGGCTACACCTTC
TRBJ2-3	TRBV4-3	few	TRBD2	CASSQDGAGLAVTDTQYF	TGCGCCAGCAGCCAAGATGGGGCGGGACTAGCGGTCACAGATACGCAGTATTTT
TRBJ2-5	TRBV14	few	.	CASSQLGSGETQYF	TGTGCCAGCAGCCAGCTGGGATCGGGGGAGACCCAGTACTTC
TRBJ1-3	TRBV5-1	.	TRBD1	CASGQGAGNTIYF	TGCGCCTCCGGACAGGGAGCCGGAAACACCATATATTTT
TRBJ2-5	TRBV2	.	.	CASSYFEGGGETQYF	TGTGCCAGCAGTTACTTCGAGGGGGGCGGAGAGACCCAGTACTTC